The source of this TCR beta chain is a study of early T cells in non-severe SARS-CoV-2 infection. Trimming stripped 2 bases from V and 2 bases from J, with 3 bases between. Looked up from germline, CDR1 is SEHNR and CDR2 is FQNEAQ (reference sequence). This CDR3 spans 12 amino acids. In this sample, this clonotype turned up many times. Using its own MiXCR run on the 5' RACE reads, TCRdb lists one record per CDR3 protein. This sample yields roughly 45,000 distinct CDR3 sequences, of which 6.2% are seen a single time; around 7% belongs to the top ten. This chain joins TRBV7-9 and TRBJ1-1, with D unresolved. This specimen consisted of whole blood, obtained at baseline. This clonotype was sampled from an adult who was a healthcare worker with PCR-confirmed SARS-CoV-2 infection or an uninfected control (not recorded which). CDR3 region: CASSLINTEAFF. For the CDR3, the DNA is TGTGCCAGCAGCTTAATAAACACTGAAGCTTTCTTT.